These 9 T cell receptor beta chains share one sample of origin, sequenced in a study of response to subunit inactivated influenza vaccine. MiXCR, run by TCRdb on the RT-PCR reads, gives a single entry per CDR3 protein. The sample lists approximately 250,000 distinct CDR3 sequences, 9.5% to 15% occurring once. Material: non-naive T cells sorted from PBMCs, obtained less than 15 days before vaccination. All receptors derive from a middle-aged man who received an inactivated influenza vaccine.

Note on this clonotype: One end of the junction fails to match germline, which may point to a read error. The J gene is TRBJ1-1, the V gene TRBV2, with TRBD1 matching 7 bases. This CDR3 comprises 13 residues. Germline lookup yields CDR1 SNHLY and CDR2 FYNNEI. CDR3 coding DNA: TGTACCAGCAGTGTTGCAGGGGGCACTGAAGCTTTCTTT. Residues: CTSSVAGGTEAFF. The full variable domain, in which reference TRBV2 and TRBJ1-1 provide the parts outside the CDR3, is EPEVTQTPSHQVTQMGQEVILRCVPISNHLYFYWYRQILGQKVEFLVSFYNNEISEKSEIFDDQFSVERPDGSNFTLKIRSTKLEDSAMYFCTSSVAGGTEAFFGQGTRLTVV.

This clonotype was picked up many times. This rearrangement joins TRBV12-3 or TRBV12-4 to TRBJ2-5, with TRBD1 as a possible D gene (5 bases). The CDR3 has 13 residues. Trimming took off 6 bases at V and 5 bases at J, with 13 bases between the two ends. The CDR3 spells CASSHDRSETQYF. The CDR3 DNA reads TGTGCCAGCAGCCATGACAGAAGTGAGACCCAGTACTTC.

The chain joins TRBV4-3 to TRBJ2-7; 12 bases match TRBD1. V lost 3 bases to trimming and J lost 8 bases; unmatched junction nucleotides: 11. The CDR3 sequence is 16 residues long. The germline CDR1 and CDR2 sequences are LGHNA and YSLEER. CDR3 amino acids: CASSHSRGQGAGKQYF. CDR3 bases: TGCGCCAGCAGCCACAGCCGGGGACAGGGGGCGGGTAAGCAGTACTTC.

This clonotype occurred a few times. The genes are TRBV12-3 or TRBV12-4 and TRBJ2-5, with D possibly being TRBD1 (5 bases). The CDR3 is 13 amino acids. V lost 5 bases to trimming and J lost 2 bases, with 9 bases between them. For the CDR3, the DNA is TGTGCCAGCAGTCGGACATCTCAAGAGACCCAGTACTTC. Translating gives CASSRTSQETQYF.

This sequence joins TRBV5-1 and TRBJ2-7; D is unclear. Trimming cost V 1 base and J 2 bases, with 7 bases left between them. The CDR3 covers 13 residues. CDR1 and CDR2 (germline): SGHRS, YFSETQ. CDR3 loop: CASSLRGPYEQYF. CDR3 sequence (DNA): TGCGCCAGCAGCTTGAGAGGCCCCTACGAGCAGTACTTC. The full variable domain, completed using reference TRBV5-1 and TRBJ2-7, is KAGVTQTPRYLIKTRGQQVTLSCSPISGHRSVSWYQQTPGQGLQFLFEYFSETQRNKGNFPGRFSGRQFSNSRSEMNVSTLELGDSALYLCASSLRGPYEQYFGPGTRLTVT.

At least ten counts were recorded for this clonotype. The chain links TRBV4-3 to TRBJ1-4, with 7 bases that match TRBD1. V trimming: 0 bases; J trimming: 5 bases; junction bases outside the gene matches: 6. CDR3 size: 16 residues. Germline CDR1 reads LGHNA; CDR2 reads YSLEER. The chain's CDR3 is CASSQDPATGNEKLFF. The CDR3 bases are TGCGCCAGCAGCCAAGATCCGGCGACAGGGAATGAAAAACTGTTTTTT.

This clonotype showed up many times. The chain combines TRBV24-1 with TRBJ2-3, with TRBD2 identical over 8 bases. The CDR3 totals 14 residues. Looked up from germline, CDR1 is KGHDR and CDR2 is SFDVKD. Losses at the gene ends were 4 bases for V and 3 bases for J; bases not matched to a gene: 2. CDR3 protein: CATSERGGTDTQYF. The CDR3 coding sequence is TGTGCCACCAGTGAACGGGGGGGGACAGATACGCAGTATTTT.

This clonotype was detected many times. The V and J genes are TRBV7-9 and TRBJ2-7; the D is unclear. Looked up from germline, CDR1 is SEHNR and CDR2 is FQNEAQ (reference sequence). Trimming cost V 3 bases and J 6 bases, with 9 bases left between them. The CDR3 is made up of 12 amino acids. Here the CDR3 reads CASSFSRLEQYF. The CDR3, as DNA: TGTGCCAGCAGCTTTTCTAGGCTCGAGCAGTACTTC.

V and J are TRBV20-1 and TRBJ2-3, with TRBD2 matching 12 bases. The CDR3 consists of 17 residues. Trimming cost V 3 bases and J 2 bases; bases outside gene matches: 9. The germline gives CDR1 DFQATT, CDR2 SNEGSKA (reference sequence). The CDR3 sequence is CSASGLAGGSNTDTQYF. The CDR3 DNA follows: TGCAGTGCTAGCGGGCTAGCGGGAGGGAGTAACACAGATACGCAGTATTTT.